This TCR beta chain was captured in a study of blood T cell repertoires in COVID-19. Measured with immunoSEQ multiplex PCR; TCRdb has only the in-frame clones, and not every one. This sample has 90,000 to 120,000 clones, with 75% to 95% found just once. Germline loops: CDR1 LGHNA, CDR2 YSLEER. V gave up 4 bases and J gave up 5 bases, with 14 bases separating them. The CDR3 extends over 14 amino acids. Specimen: peripheral blood. The chain carries TRBV4-3 and TRBJ2-5; tentative D call: TRBD2 (5 bases). This receptor was taken from a young woman with acute or convalescent COVID-19. As DNA, the CDR3 is TGCGCCAGCAGCCCCACACGGACTGCGGAGACCCAGTACTTC. Amino acids: CASSPTRTAETQYF.